This T cell receptor (beta chain) was sequenced in a study of T cell changes during pregnancy in multiple sclerosis. There are 12 residues in the CDR3. V shed 8 bases and J shed 1 base, with 9 bases lying between them. Germline loops: CDR1 SQVTM, CDR2 ANQGSEA. Sequencing was performed with immunoSEQ multiplex PCR; in TCRdb, only in-frame clones are kept and a portion is missing. This sample has roughly 48,000 clones, with roughly 92% found just once. This receptor was obtained from a female donor in good health, enrolled as a control in a pregnancy study. The chain links TRBV29-1 to TRBJ2-1; D might be TRBD1 (5 bases). Sequenced here: CD4+ T cells from peripheral blood mononuclear cells, sampled in the second trimester of pregnancy. The CDR3: CSWGRSYNEQFF. CDR3 in DNA: TGCAGCTGGGGCCGATCCTACAATGAGCAGTTCTTC.